The source of this T cell receptor (beta chain) is a study of blood T cell repertoires in COVID-19. Study as a whole: COVID-19 samples from acute and convalescent phases originated in the United States, Italy and Spain. From T cells, B-cell-depleted T cells, or PBMCs came the material, which was cDNA or gDNA.

Patients in Seattle were enrolled during active infection, then followed longitudinally. The CDR3 covers 14 residues. Trimming took 6 bases from V and 0 from J, leaving 9 bases between them. Germline assignment: CDR1 MDHEN and CDR2 SYDVKM. Original methodology: Using reference gene primer amplification, nucleated cell counts were estimated. TCRdb keeps only in-frame clones here, not all; method: immunoSEQ multiplex PCR. That table is the source of V, J and clone size, and D and trimming were worked out from the DNA. The sample gives around 300,000 clones, 86% of which show up once; around 13% is in the top ten.

The chain employs TRBV28 and TRBJ1-5; the D gene is possibly TRBD1 (5 bases). The sequence came from a woman between 65 and 79 years old with COVID-19, enrolled during active disease. The sequenced sample was peripheral blood. As DNA, the CDR3 is TGTGCCAGCAGCCAGGGTTATAGCAATCAGCCCCAGCATTTT. Translating gives CASSQGYSNQPQHF.